The T cell receptor (beta chain) under discussion was sequenced for a study of T cell responses to AZD1222 COVID-19 vaccine. Findings of the study overall: Spike as a whole was targeted by vaccine-associated CD4 TCRs, dominant at 160-218 and 743-854. Donors skewed white British and female; clonal diversity was possibly underestimated. Without day 14 samples, only post-peak T cell repertoires were studied. Of the AZD1222 recipients, only five to seven were seropositive at baseline.

Looked up from germline, CDR1 is MDHEN and CDR2 is SYDVKM. The V gene lost 8 bases and the J gene lost 3 bases, with 14 bases spanning the gap. CDR3 length: 13 amino acids. Using immunoSEQ multiplex PCR, the repertoire was profiled, and TCRdb retains in-frame clones only, with some absent. The table lists around 200,000 clones, about 86% of them singletons, with roughly 0.5% in the top ten. About this clone itself: Its antigen is currently unknown.

This clonotype originated in an adult in good health. This sample comprised peripheral blood, obtained on day 0 of AZD1222 vaccination. V gene TRBV28 combines with J gene TRBJ2-7, with TRBD2 as a possible D gene (5 bases). The CDR3 here is CASGGNPVYEQYF. CDR3 DNA sequence: TGTGCCAGCGGAGGCAATCCCGTCTACGAGCAGTACTTC.